This T cell receptor beta chain was identified during a study of T-cell reconstitution after alpha-beta-depleted transplantation in children. Preparation of the TCRbeta library was carried out with unique molecular identifiers. TCRdb used MiXCR to reprocess the PCR reads, holding one entry per CDR3 protein. There are fewer than 130,000 distinct CDR3 sequences in the sample; around 10% occur only once, and 8% lies in the top ten. The sequence derives from a human donor who donated a stem cell graft to a child with acute lymphoblastic leukemia. Sample: PBMCs from the stem cell graft donor, taken from the stem cell graft.

CDR3 protein: CASSPDRGTAGEQFF. Written as DNA, the CDR3 is TGTGCCAGCTCTCCGGACAGGGGGACAGCAGGGGAGCAGTTCTTC. V is TRBV18 and J is TRBJ2-1; 10 nucleotides line up with TRBD1. The germline V gene has CDR1 KGHSH and CDR2 LQKENI. V was clipped by 6 bases and J by 10 bases; unmatched bases: 12. The CDR3 covers 15 residues.